The T cell receptor beta chain described here comes from a study of cytomegalovirus exposure and HLA in healthy donors. Germline CDR1 and CDR2: SGHNT and YENEEA. The CDR3 has 12 amino acids. Trimming stripped 3 bases from V and 5 bases from J, with 8 bases between. General observations from the study: As immune exposure information, only CMV serostatus was available.

With 60 Vbeta and 13 Jbeta primers, the PCR was carried out. Using immunoSEQ multiplex PCR, the repertoire was profiled, and TCRdb retains in-frame clones only, with some absent. This repertoire shows approximately 170,000 clones, approximately 81% found once; its top ten account for over 2.5%. About this clone itself: Its antigen is unidentified.

The rearrangement uses TRBV11-3 and TRBJ2-7, with D tentatively TRBD1 (6 bases). The sequence was collected from a man younger than 40 in good health and CMV-seropositive. The sequencing input was PBMCs. The CDR3 is CASSFRGHEQYV. The CDR3 DNA is TGTGCCAGCAGCTTCAGGGGTCACGAGCAGTACGTC.